The sequence of this T cell receptor beta chain was determined in a study of T-cell reconstitution after alpha-beta-depleted transplantation in children. Whole-study findings and limits: The authors attributed T-cell counts and diversity one year after transplant mostly to newly produced T cells. At around two months after transplant, the alpha-beta T cells were reportedly derived from several hundred expanded clones that came from non-depleted graft cells.

The TCRbeta library was prepared with unique molecular identifiers. TCRdb used MiXCR to reprocess the PCR reads, holding one entry per CDR3 protein. The sample lists 700,000 to 950,000 distinct CDR3 sequences; around 15% were seen once. About this clonotype itself: What it binds is not known.

This CDR3 region has 14 residues. Trimming took off 3 bases at V and 7 bases at J, with 13 bases between the two ends. The chain has TRBV12-3 or TRBV12-4 and TRBJ2-1, with no clear D. The sequence was obtained from a male patient aged 10 to 17 who had a stem cell transplant for acute lymphoblastic leukemia, so the T cells may come from the graft donor. Specimen: PBMCs, mostly from graft donor cells, collected 360 days after TCRalphabeta/CD19-depleted stem cell transplant. CDR3 loop: CASSFEVLKNEQFF. DNA of the CDR3: TGTGCCAGCAGTTTCGAAGTACTTAAAAATGAGCAGTTCTTC.